This entry is about one TCR beta chain. CDR3 length: 16 amino acids. V dropped 2 bases and J dropped 5; count of bases not matched to a gene: 10. Per the germline V gene, CDR1 is LGHNA and CDR2 is YSLEER. The data originate from a study of shared clonotypes between healthy human individuals. The test was conducted at deep level. The repertoire was sequenced with immunoSEQ multiplex PCR; TCRdb's copy has only in-frame clones and lacks some. The sample contains more than 2 million clones, about 95% of which appear only once. It was CD45RO-negative cells, positively selected for CCR7, that made up naive CD8 cells, with terminally differentiated effector memory CD45RA+ cells excluded.

The chain recombines TRBV4-3 with TRBJ2-7; 9 bases are shared with TRBD1. Specimen: naive CD8+ T cells sorted from blood. The receptor was isolated from a young man in good health. CDR3 DNA: TGCGCCAGCAGCCAATCGCAAACAGGGGGCTGGGACGAGCAGTACTTC. This gives the protein CASSQSQTGGWDEQYF.